This T cell receptor beta chain was sequenced during a study of cytotoxic CD8 clonotypes in ibrutinib-treated CLL. About the research overall: Results showed 25 or so partial and 2 complete responses; following median approximately 73 months, around 14 remained remitted, roughly 12 advanced. Points from the study as a whole: Clonality showed a rise at ibrutinib response that reversed toward baseline at progression. Public clonotypes, an uncommon group, contracted or remained stable on treatment.

The assay was immunoSEQ multiplex PCR, and TCRdb's table has in-frame clones only and misses some. The data hold over 130,000 clones, with 80% observed a single time. On this clone itself: Its antigen is not known.

CDR1 is WSHSY and CDR2 is SAAADI in the germline V gene. With V trimmed by 3 bases and J by 4 bases, 5 bases remained unmatched. This CDR3 has 16 residues. This sample comprised PBMCs, obtained after 36 months of ibrutinib treatment. The source is a human donor with chronic lymphocytic leukemia. V gene TRBV10-2 combines with J gene TRBJ2-1; 11 nucleotides match TRBD2. The CDR3 protein is CASSEEGTSGYNEQFF. CDR3 coding DNA: TGCGCCAGCAGTGAAGAGGGGACTAGCGGTTACAATGAGCAGTTCTTC.